This entry lists 28 T cell receptor beta chains sequenced from one sample in a study of blood T cell repertoires in COVID-19. Profiling relied on immunoSEQ multiplex PCR, and the TCRdb table lists in-frame clones only, not all of them. The table has fewer than 250,000 clones, 81% seen once. The material sequenced was PBMCs or T cells enriched from blood (not recorded which). The origin of the receptors is a woman between 45 and 65 years old with acute COVID-19.

V usage is TRBV27 and J usage is TRBJ1-4; possibly TRBD1 for D (5 bases). V was clipped by 3 bases and J by 5 bases, with 10 bases between them. The CDR3 covers 14 residues. Germline V CDR1 and CDR2: MNHEY, SMNVEV (reference sequence). CDR3 region: CASSFRRGNEKLFF. As DNA, the CDR3 is TGTGCCAGCAGTTTCCGGAGGGGCAATGAAAAACTGTTTTTT.

V gene TRBV30 combines with J gene TRBJ1-2, with a possible D match to TRBD1 (6 bases). CDR1 and CDR2 (germline): GTSNPN, SVGIG (reference sequence). Trimming pared 1 base from V and 6 bases from J, leaving 12 bases between. CDR3 length equals 13 residues. Written as DNA, the CDR3 is TGTGCCTGGAGTGCCCTCAGGGGAGATGGCTACACCTTC. It encodes CAWSALRGDGYTF. Complete variable domain (other parts from reference TRBV30 and TRBJ1-2): SQTIHQWPATLVQPVGSPLSLECTVEGTSNPNLYWYRQAAGRGLQLLFYSVGIGQISSEVPQNLSASRPQDRQFILSSKKLLLSDSGFYLCAWSALRGDGYTFGSGTRLTVV.

The V call is TRBV4-1, the J call TRBJ2-1; 9 bases match TRBD2. With V trimmed by 1 base and J by 5 bases, 6 bases remained unmatched. Germline V gene data show CDR1 as MGHRA and CDR2 as YSYEKL. This CDR3 spans 16 amino acids. The CDR3 sequence is CASSQGSSGVHNEQFF. The CDR3 region has the DNA TGCGCCAGCAGCCAAGGATCTAGCGGGGTCCACAATGAGCAGTTCTTC.

This chain links TRBV30 with TRBJ2-7, with D possibly matching TRBD1 (6 bases). Trimming stripped 1 base from V and 1 base from J, with 11 bases between. Germline V gene sequence: CDR1 GTSNPN, CDR2 SVGIG (reference sequence). The CDR3 loop spans 14 amino acids. In DNA form, the CDR3 reads TGTGCCTGGAGTGGGGGGACATTTTCCTACGAGCAGTACTTC. It codes for CAWSGGTFSYEQYF.

The J gene is TRBJ1-5, the V gene TRBV7-9; D not resolved. The CDR3 is 14 residues long. Trimming stripped 5 bases from V and 8 bases from J, with 16 bases between. Germline V CDR1 and CDR2: SEHNR, FQNEAQ (reference sequence). CDR3 in amino acids: CASSVGSTGEPQHF. The CDR3 nucleotides read TGTGCCAGCAGCGTGGGCAGCACCGGGGAGCCCCAGCATTTT.

The V gene is TRBV7-2, the J gene TRBJ2-7; D is perhaps TRBD2 (6 bases). The CDR3 runs to 15 residues. The V end lost 2 bases, the J end lost 3 bases, and 14 bases lay between the germline ends. Germline V gene lookup returns CDR1 SGHTA and CDR2 FQGNSA. CDR3 coding DNA: TGTGCCAGCAGCTTAACATCCGGGGGATACTACGAGCAGTACTTC. Protein product: CASSLTSGGYYEQYF.

The table lists this clone with a few counts. CDR3: CASSLGLAGPADTQYF. DNA for the CDR3: TGTGCCAGCAGCTTAGGACTAGCGGGACCAGCGGATACGCAGTATTTT. This chain joins TRBV7-2 and TRBJ2-3; TRBD2 matches 11 bases. The CDR3 spans 16 residues. Germline lookup yields CDR1 SGHTA and CDR2 FQGNSA. V gave up 1 base and J gave up 6 bases; unmatched junction bases: 6.

The J gene is TRBJ2-4, the V gene TRBV24-1; the match to TRBD1 covers 9 bases. Germline CDR1 is KGHDR and CDR2 is SFDVKD. The CDR3 is 14 amino acids. V shed 5 bases, J shed 6 bases, and the junction held 4 bases outside the gene matches. In nucleotides, the CDR3 is TGTGCCACCAGTGGTGCGGGACAGGGAAACATTCAGTACTTC. As protein: CATSGAGQGNIQYF.

This chain joins TRBV5-1 and TRBJ1-2; weak D call: TRBD1 (6 bases). This CDR3 region has 18 residues. Germline CDR1 reads SGHRS; CDR2 reads YFSETQ. V gave up 0 bases and J gave up 3 bases, with 21 bases separating them. The CDR3 DNA is TGCGCCAGCAGCTTGGATGGACAGAGCTATGACCCTCACTATGGCTACACCTTC. Residues: CASSLDGQSYDPHYGYTF. The whole variable domain, remainder taken from reference TRBV5-1 and TRBJ1-2, is KAGVTQTPRYLIKTRGQQVTLSCSPISGHRSVSWYQQTPGQGLQFLFEYFSETQRNKGNFPGRFSGRQFSNSRSEMNVSTLELGDSALYLCASSLDGQSYDPHYGYTFGSGTRLTVV.

The chain carries TRBV27 and TRBJ1-5; unclear D gene. The CDR3 is made up of 18 amino acids. The germline gives CDR1 MNHEY, CDR2 SMNVEV (reference sequence). The V end was cut by 5 bases, the J end by 2 bases, with 22 bases between. In DNA form, the CDR3 reads TGTGCCAGCAGTATTTACCTTGACCCACTAAGCGGCAATCAGCCCCAGCATTTT. Residues: CASSIYLDPLSGNQPQHF.

DNA of the CDR3: TGTGCCAGCAGTTTAGGTGGAACAGGGGGCTCTAACTATGGCTACACCTTC. Translation gives CASSLGGTGGSNYGYTF. This sequence joins TRBV28 and TRBJ1-2, with 9 bases that match TRBD1. Germline CDR1 reads MDHEN; CDR2 reads SYDVKM. The CDR3 totals 17 residues. Germline trimming cut 2 bases from V and 0 bases from J; bases unmatched to any gene: 7.

The sample holds one count of this clone. The chain couples TRBV5-4 to TRBJ2-2, with 7 nucleotides matching TRBD1. With 4 bases clipped from V and 6 bases from J, the junction kept 6 bases outside the gene matches. The CDR3 consists of 14 residues. Germline V lookup: CDR1 SGHNT, CDR2 YYREEE (reference sequence). This CDR3 reads CASSPKRGPGELFF. The CDR3 nucleotides read TGTGCCAGCAGCCCAAAAAGGGGGCCCGGGGAGCTGTTTTTT. The variable domain in full, completed from reference TRBV5-4 and TRBJ2-2, reads ETGVTQSPTHLIKTRGQQVTLRCSSQSGHNTVSWYQQALGQGPQFIFQYYREEENGRGNFPPRFSGLQFPNYSSELNVNALELDDSALYLCASSPKRGPGELFFGEGSRLTVL.

The V and J genes are TRBV2 and TRBJ2-7, with 7 bases aligning to TRBD2. Germline V gives CDR1 SNHLY, CDR2 FYNNEI. This CDR3 contains 14 residues. J gave up 6 bases and V 4 bases, and 9 bases lay outside the gene matches. The CDR3 protein is CASSGASGRGEQYF. The CDR3 nucleotides are TGTGCCAGCAGTGGGGCTAGCGGCCGCGGCGAGCAGTACTTC. The full variable domain, rest sourced from reference TRBV2 and TRBJ2-7, is EPEVTQTPSHQVTQMGQEVILRCVPISNHLYFYWYRQILGQKVEFLVSFYNNEISEKSEIFDDQFSVERPDGSNFTLKIRSTKLEDSAMYFCASSGASGRGEQYFGPGTRLTVT.

The rearrangement links TRBV5-1 to TRBJ2-1; 14 nucleotides match TRBD2. V lost 3 bases, J lost 2 bases, and 7 bases stayed unmatched. The CDR3 is 18 residues long. Germline V gene lookup returns CDR1 SGHRS and CDR2 YFSETQ. As DNA, the CDR3 is TGCGCCAGCAGCTCAGGACTAGCGGGGGGACTCCCCTACAATGAGCAGTTCTTC. Amino acid sequence: CASSSGLAGGLPYNEQFF. Complete variable domain (other parts from reference TRBV5-1 and TRBJ2-1): KAGVTQTPRYLIKTRGQQVTLSCSPISGHRSVSWYQQTPGQGLQFLFEYFSETQRNKGNFPGRFSGRQFSNSRSEMNVSTLELGDSALYLCASSSGLAGGLPYNEQFFGPGTRLTVL.

CDR3 in amino acids: CASRKLEEGTGTQYF. The CDR3 DNA follows: TGTGCCAGCAGGAAGTTGGAAGAAGGGACAGGGACCCAGTACTTC. The J gene is TRBJ2-5, the V gene TRBV7-8, with 8 bases that match TRBD1. This CDR3 is built from 15 residues. With V trimmed by 6 bases and J by 7 bases, 13 bases remained unmatched. The germline CDR1 and CDR2 sequences are SGHVS and FQNEAQ.

The chain couples TRBV7-9 to TRBJ2-1, with 9 bases identical to TRBD2. The V and J ends lost 3 bases and 14 bases, in that order; junction bases with no gene match: 2. The CDR3 is 11 residues long. CDR1 and CDR2 from the germline V gene are SEHNR and FQNEAQ (reference sequence). CDR3 sequence (DNA): TGTGCCAGCAGCTTTCTAGCGGGGAAGTTCTTC. Amino acid sequence: CASSFLAGKFF.

The gene calls are TRBV6-5 and TRBJ1-4; the D is unclear. The germline V and J ends were trimmed by 6 bases and 0 bases, with 8 bases remaining between them. Germline loops: CDR1 MNHEY, CDR2 SVGAGI. This CDR3 is built from 14 residues. CDR3 nucleotide sequence: TGTGCCAGCAGGGTCGGTGCAACTAATGAAAAACTGTTTTTT. This encodes CASRVGATNEKLFF.

The chain recombines TRBV28 with TRBJ1-2; D might be TRBD1 (6 bases). V dropped 6 bases and J dropped 8 bases, with 16 bases sitting between them. CDR3 length: 13 amino acids. Per the germline V gene, CDR1 is MDHEN and CDR2 is SYDVKM. The CDR3 here is CASSPTTGNGYTF. CDR3 nucleotides: TGTGCCAGCAGCCCGACCACAGGGAACGGCTACACCTTC.

The genes are TRBV2 and TRBJ2-7; the match to TRBD1 covers 10 bases. The germline CDR1 and CDR2 sequences are SNHLY and FYNNEI. J was trimmed by 6 bases and V by 5 bases; bases with no gene match: 4. The CDR3 is made up of 13 amino acids. The CDR3 spells CASSLTGGIEQYF. For the CDR3, the DNA is TGTGCCAGCAGTCTGACAGGGGGCATCGAGCAGTACTTC.

This clone came up once. V gene TRBV5-8 combines with J gene TRBJ1-1; no clear D. The CDR3 length is 15 residues. The V and J ends lost 1 base and 4 bases respectively, with 14 bases between them. The V gene's germline CDR1 is SGHTS and CDR2 YDEGEE. The CDR3 sequence is CASSLPSRGVTEAFF. The CDR3 nucleotides are TGTGCCAGCAGCTTGCCTTCACGGGGAGTCACTGAAGCTTTCTTT. Together with reference TRBV5-8 and TRBJ1-1, the CDR3 gives the full variable domain: EAGVTQSPTHLIKTRGQQATLRCSPISGHTSVYWYQQALGLGLQFLLWYDEGEERNRGNFPPRFSGRQFPNYSSELNVNALELEDSALYLCASSLPSRGVTEAFFGQGTRLTVV.

A single count supports this clone. The V and J genes are TRBV14 and TRBJ2-5; possible D gene TRBD2, 6 bases. Germline V lookup: CDR1 SGHDN, CDR2 FVKESK. CDR3 length: 17 amino acids. V gave up 0 bases and J gave up 2 bases, with 16 bases separating them. The CDR3 nucleotides are TGTGCCAGCAGCCAAGATTTTAGGAGCGGGCGGCAAGAGACCCAGTACTTC. It encodes CASSQDFRSGRQETQYF.

The V call is TRBV11-3, the J call TRBJ1-2, with 9 bases matching TRBD1. CDR1 SGHNT and CDR2 YENEEA come from the germline V gene. V trimming: 5 bases; J trimming: 4 bases; junction bases outside the gene matches: 11. CDR3 size: 16 residues. CDR3 sequence reads: CASSRSDRGPVYGYTF. CDR3 sequence (DNA): TGTGCCAGCAGCCGCTCGGACAGGGGACCGGTCTATGGCTACACCTTC.

This clone was seen a single time. J is TRBJ1-3 and V is TRBV6-5, with 7 nucleotides matching TRBD1. The V segment lost 9 bases and the J segment 4 bases; nucleotides outside the gene matches: 12. Germline V CDR1 and CDR2: MNHEY, SVGAGI. The CDR3 has 15 residues. CDR3 region: CASDTGAGSGNTIYF. The CDR3 DNA reads TGTGCCAGTGACACAGGGGCTGGTTCCGGAAACACCATATATTTT.

The rearrangement joins TRBV9 to TRBJ2-5; D possibly corresponds to TRBD2 (6 bases). This CDR3 comprises 15 residues. Germline assignment: CDR1 SGDLS and CDR2 YYNGEE. Trimming removed 0 bases from V and 1 base from J, with 10 bases in between. The CDR3 bases are TGTGCCAGCAGCGTAGACTTGCGGGGCCAAGAGACCCAGTACTTC. It encodes CASSVDLRGQETQYF.

The chain employs TRBV6-2 or TRBV6-3 and TRBJ2-1, with a possible D match to TRBD2 (7 bases). The CDR3 sequence is 16 residues long. Germline assignment: CDR1 MNHEY and CDR2 SVGEGT. The V gene lost 2 bases and the J gene lost 4 bases, with 15 bases spanning the gap. The CDR3 bases are TGTGCCAGCAGTTACACCCGGGGGGCTCCTTACAATGAGCAGTTCTTC. Translation gives CASSYTRGAPYNEQFF.

The chain couples TRBV4-2 to TRBJ2-6; no firm D call. V was trimmed by 1 base and J by 0 bases, leaving 7 bases between them. Germline CDR1 reads LGHNA; CDR2 reads YNFKEQ. This CDR3 spans 16 amino acids. The DNA for the CDR3 is TGTGCCAGCAGCCAAGGCACTGACTCTGGGGCCAACGTCCTGACTTTC. Translated: CASSQGTDSGANVLTF.

This rearrangement joins TRBV9 to TRBJ2-5, with 9 bases lining up with TRBD2. CDR3 length: 15 residues. Unmatched junction bases numbered 5, after V lost 0 bases and J lost 5 bases. CDR1 and CDR2 from the germline V gene are SGDLS and YYNGEE. CDR3 in DNA: TGTGCCAGCAGCGTAGACAGCGGGGGGCGGGAGACCCAGTACTTC. This gives the protein CASSVDSGGRETQYF.

This chain connects TRBV4-3 to TRBJ1-1; 7 positions match TRBD1. The CDR3 contains 17 residues. V lost 0 bases and J lost 0; bases outside the gene matches: 7. The germline V gene has CDR1 LGHNA and CDR2 YSLEER. The DNA of the CDR3 is TGCGCCAGCAGCCAAGAAATAGGGACAGTTATGAACACTGAAGCTTTCTTT. As protein: CASSQEIGTVMNTEAFF.